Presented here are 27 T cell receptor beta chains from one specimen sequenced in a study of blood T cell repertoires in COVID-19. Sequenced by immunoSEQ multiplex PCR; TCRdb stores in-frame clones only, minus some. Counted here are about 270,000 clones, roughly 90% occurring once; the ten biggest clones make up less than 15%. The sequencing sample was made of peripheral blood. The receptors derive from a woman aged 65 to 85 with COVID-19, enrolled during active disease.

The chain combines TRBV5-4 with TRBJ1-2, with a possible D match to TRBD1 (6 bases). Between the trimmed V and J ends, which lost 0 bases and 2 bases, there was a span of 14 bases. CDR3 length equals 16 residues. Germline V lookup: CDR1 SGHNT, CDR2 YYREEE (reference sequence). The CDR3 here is CASSLAKGGENYGYTF. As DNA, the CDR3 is TGTGCCAGCAGCTTGGCCAAGGGGGGGGAGAACTATGGCTACACCTTC.

The CDR3 sequence is CASKKGQPIFPYEQYF. The CDR3 nucleotides read TGCGCCAGCAAAAAAGGACAGCCGATCTTCCCCTACGAGCAGTACTTC. The rearrangement joins TRBV5-1 to TRBJ2-7; D possibly corresponds to TRBD1 (6 bases). The CDR3 runs to 16 residues. V was clipped by 6 bases and J by 2 bases, with 21 bases between them. Germline loops: CDR1 SGHRS, CDR2 YFSETQ.

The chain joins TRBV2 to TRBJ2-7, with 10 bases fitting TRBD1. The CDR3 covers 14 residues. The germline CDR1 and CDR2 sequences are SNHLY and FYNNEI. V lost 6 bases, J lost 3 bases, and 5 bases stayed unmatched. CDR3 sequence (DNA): TGTGCCAGCAGCCAGGACAGGGGGAGCTACGAGCAGTACTTC. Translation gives CASSQDRGSYEQYF.

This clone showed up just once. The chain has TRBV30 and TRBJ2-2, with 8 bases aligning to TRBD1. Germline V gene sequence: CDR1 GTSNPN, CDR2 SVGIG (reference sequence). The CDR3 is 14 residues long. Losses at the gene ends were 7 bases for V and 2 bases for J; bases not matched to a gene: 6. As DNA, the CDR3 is TGTGCCTCGACAGGGGACGATAACACCGGGGAGCTGTTTTTT. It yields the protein CASTGDDNTGELFF.

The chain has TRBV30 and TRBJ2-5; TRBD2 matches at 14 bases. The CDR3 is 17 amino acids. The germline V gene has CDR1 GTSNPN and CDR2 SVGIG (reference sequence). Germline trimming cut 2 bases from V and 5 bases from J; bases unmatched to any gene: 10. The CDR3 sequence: CAWSFGGTSGGGETQYF. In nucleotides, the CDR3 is TGTGCCTGGAGTTTTGGCGGGACTAGCGGGGGCGGGGAGACCCAGTACTTC.

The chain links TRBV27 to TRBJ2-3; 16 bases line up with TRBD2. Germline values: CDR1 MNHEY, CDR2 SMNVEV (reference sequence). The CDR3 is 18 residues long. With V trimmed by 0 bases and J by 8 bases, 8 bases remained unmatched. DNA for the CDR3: TGTGCCAGCAGTTTATCTCCGGGACTAGCGGGGGGGGGCGGTACGCAGTATTTT. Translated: CASSLSPGLAGGGGTQYF.

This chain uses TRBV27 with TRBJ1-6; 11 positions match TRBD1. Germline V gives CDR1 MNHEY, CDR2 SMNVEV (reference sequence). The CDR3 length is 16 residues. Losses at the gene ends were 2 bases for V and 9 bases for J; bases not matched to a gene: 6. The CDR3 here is CASSLGQGAQSSPLHF. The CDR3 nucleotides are TGTGCCAGCAGTTTAGGACAGGGGGCGCAGAGTTCACCCCTCCACTTT.

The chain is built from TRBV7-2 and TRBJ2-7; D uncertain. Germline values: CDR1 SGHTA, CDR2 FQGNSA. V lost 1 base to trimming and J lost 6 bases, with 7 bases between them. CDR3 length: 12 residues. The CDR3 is CASSLGVLEQYF. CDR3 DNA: TGTGCCAGCAGCTTAGGCGTCCTCGAGCAGTACTTC.

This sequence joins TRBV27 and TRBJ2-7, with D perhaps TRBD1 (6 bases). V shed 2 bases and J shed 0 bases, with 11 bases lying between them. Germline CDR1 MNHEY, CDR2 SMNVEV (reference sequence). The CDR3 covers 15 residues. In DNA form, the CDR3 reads TGTGCCAGCAGTTTAGGGGGCCCAAGCTCCTACGAGCAGTACTTC. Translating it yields CASSLGGPSSYEQYF.

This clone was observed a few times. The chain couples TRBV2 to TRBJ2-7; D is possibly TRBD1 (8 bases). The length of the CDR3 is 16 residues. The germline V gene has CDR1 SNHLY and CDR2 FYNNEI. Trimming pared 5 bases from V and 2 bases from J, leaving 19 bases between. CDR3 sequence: CASSRRTGRETYEQYF. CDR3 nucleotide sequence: TGTGCCAGCAGTAGACGGACAGGGAGGGAGACCTACGAGCAGTACTTC.

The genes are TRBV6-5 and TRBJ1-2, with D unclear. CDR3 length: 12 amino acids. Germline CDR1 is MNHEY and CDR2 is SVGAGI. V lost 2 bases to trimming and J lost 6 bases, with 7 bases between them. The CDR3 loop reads CASSYRGNGYTF. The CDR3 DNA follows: TGTGCCAGCAGTTACCGAGGGAATGGCTACACCTTC.

CDR3 loop: CASSLQGVNEQYF. CDR3 in DNA: TGTGCCAGCAGCTTACAAGGGGTGAACGAGCAGTACTTC. This chain joins TRBV11-2 and TRBJ2-7; D possibly corresponds to TRBD1 (5 bases). From germline, CDR1 is SGHAT and CDR2 FQNNGV. V was shortened by 2 bases and J by 5 bases, with 10 bases between the two germline ends. The CDR3 length is 13 residues.

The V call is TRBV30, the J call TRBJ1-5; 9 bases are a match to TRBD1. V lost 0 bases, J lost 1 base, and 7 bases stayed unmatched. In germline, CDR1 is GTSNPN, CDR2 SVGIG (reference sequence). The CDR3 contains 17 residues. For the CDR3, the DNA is TGTGCCTGGAGTGTAAATAGGACAGGGGTGAGCAATCAGCCCCAGCATTTT. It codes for CAWSVNRTGVSNQPQHF.

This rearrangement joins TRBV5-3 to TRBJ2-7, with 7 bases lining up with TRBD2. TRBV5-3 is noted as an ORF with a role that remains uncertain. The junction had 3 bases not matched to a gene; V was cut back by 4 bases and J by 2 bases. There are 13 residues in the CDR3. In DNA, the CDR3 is TGTGCCAGAAGCCCGACTAGCCCCTACGAGCAGTACTTC. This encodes CARSPTSPYEQYF.

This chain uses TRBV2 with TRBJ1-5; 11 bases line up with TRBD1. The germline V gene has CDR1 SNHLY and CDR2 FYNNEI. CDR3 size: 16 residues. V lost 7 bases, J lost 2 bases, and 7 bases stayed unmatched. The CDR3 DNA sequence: TGTGCCAGCACCGGGACAGGGGGGGTTGGCAATCAGCCCCAGCATTTT. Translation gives CASTGTGGVGNQPQHF.

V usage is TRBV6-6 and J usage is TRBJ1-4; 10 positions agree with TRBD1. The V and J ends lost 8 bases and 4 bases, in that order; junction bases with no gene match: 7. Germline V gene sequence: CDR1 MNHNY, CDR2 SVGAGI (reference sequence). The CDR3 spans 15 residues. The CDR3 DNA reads TGTGCCAGCTGGGGACAGGGGAGATTTAATGAAAAACTGTTTTTT. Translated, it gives CASWGQGRFNEKLFF.

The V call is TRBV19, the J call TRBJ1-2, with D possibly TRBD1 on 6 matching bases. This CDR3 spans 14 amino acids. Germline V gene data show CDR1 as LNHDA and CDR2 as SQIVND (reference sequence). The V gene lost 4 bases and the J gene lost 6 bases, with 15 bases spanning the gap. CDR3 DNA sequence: TGTGCCAGTAGTACGCCGACAGGTATAGATGGCTACACCTTC. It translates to CASSTPTGIDGYTF.

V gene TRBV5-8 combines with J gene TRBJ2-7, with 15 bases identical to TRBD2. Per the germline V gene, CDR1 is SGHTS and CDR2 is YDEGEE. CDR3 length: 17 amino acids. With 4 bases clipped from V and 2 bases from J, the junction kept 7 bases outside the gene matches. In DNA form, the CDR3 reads TGTGCCAGCAGCGCCGGGACTAGCGGGGGGACTCCCTACGAGCAGTACTTC. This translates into CASSAGTSGGTPYEQYF.

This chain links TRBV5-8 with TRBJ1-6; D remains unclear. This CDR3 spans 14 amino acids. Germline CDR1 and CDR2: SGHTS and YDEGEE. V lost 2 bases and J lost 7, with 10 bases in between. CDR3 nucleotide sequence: TGTGCCAGCAGCTTACGAAGCTTGAATTCACCCCTCCACTTT. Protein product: CASSLRSLNSPLHF.

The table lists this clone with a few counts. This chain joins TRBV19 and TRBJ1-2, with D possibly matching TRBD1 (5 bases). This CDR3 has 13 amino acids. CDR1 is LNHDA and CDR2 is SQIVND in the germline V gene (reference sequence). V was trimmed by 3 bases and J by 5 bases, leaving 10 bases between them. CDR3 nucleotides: TGTGCCAGTAGTATTTGGCAGGGTTATGGCTACACCTTC. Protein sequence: CASSIWQGYGYTF.

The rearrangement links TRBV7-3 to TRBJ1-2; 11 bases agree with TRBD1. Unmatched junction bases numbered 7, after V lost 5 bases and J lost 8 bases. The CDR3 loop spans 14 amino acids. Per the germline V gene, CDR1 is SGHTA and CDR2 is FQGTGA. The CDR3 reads CASSPTGQGVGYTF. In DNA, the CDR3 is TGTGCCAGCAGCCCGACGGGACAGGGGGTCGGCTACACCTTC.

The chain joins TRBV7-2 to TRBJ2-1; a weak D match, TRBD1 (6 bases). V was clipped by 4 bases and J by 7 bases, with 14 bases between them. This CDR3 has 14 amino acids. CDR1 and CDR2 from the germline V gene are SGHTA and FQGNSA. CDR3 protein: CASSSQGSANEQFF. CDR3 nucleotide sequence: TGTGCCAGCAGCTCTCAGGGGTCCGCGAATGAGCAGTTCTTC.

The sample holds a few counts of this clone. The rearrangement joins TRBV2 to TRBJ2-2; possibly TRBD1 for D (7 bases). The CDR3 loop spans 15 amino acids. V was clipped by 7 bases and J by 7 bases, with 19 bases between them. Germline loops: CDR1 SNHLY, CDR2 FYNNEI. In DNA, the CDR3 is TGTGCCAGCAAGGGGAATCCAGGGGGAGGCGGGGAGCTGTTTTTT. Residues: CASKGNPGGGGELFF.

The CDR3 loop reads CASSLREGQPQHF. In DNA, the CDR3 is TGTGCCAGCAGTCTCAGGGAGGGGCAGCCCCAGCATTTT. This rearrangement joins TRBV6-4 to TRBJ1-5; D might be TRBD1 (5 bases). There are 13 residues in the CDR3. CDR1 MRHNA and CDR2 SNTAGT come from the germline V gene. Trimming took off 5 bases at V and 7 bases at J, with 12 bases between the two ends.

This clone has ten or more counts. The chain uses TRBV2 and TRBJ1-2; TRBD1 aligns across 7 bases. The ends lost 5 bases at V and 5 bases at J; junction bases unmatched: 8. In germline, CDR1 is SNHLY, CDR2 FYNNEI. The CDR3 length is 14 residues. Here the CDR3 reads CASSIQGTQYGYTF. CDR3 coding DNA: TGTGCCAGCAGTATACAGGGGACGCAGTATGGCTACACCTTC. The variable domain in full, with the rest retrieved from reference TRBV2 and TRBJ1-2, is EPEVTQTPSHQVTQMGQEVILRCVPISNHLYFYWYRQILGQKVEFLVSFYNNEISEKSEIFDDQFSVERPDGSNFTLKIRSTKLEDSAMYFCASSIQGTQYGYTFGSGTRLTVV.

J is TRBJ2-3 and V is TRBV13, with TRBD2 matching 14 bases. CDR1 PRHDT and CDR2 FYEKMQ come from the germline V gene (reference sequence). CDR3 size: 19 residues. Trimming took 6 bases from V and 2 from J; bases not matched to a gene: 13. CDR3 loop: CASSTYGTSGGPPTDTQYF. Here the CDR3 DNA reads TGTGCCAGCAGTACCTACGGGACTAGCGGGGGCCCCCCCACAGATACGCAGTATTTT. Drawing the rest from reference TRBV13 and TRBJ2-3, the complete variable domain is AAGVIQSPRHLIKEKRETATLKCYPIPRHDTVYWYQQGPGQDPQFLISFYEKMQSDKGSIPDRFSAQQFSDYHSELNMSSLELGDSALYFCASSTYGTSGGPPTDTQYFGPGTRLTVL.

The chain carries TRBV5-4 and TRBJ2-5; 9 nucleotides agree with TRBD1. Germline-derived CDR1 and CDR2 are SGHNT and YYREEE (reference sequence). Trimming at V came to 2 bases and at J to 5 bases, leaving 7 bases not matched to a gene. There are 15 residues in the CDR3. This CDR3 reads CASSFRDRVSETQYF. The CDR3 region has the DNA TGTGCCAGCAGCTTCCGGGACAGGGTTTCGGAGACCCAGTACTTC.